This is a list of T cell receptor beta chains from one sample in a study of blood T cell repertoires in COVID-19. Method: immunoSEQ multiplex PCR; TCRdb's copy keeps in-frame clones and lacks some. The sample yields around 250,000 clones, around 84% seen once. The specimen was peripheral blood. The source of these receptors is a woman aged 40 to 50 who had recovered from COVID-19. CDR3s leave out the opening cysteine and the closing phenylalanine or tryptophan.

length	J	V	CDR3
16	TRBJ2-7	TRBV10-1	ASSELRDRQGDVYEQY
12	TRBJ1-6	TRBV5-6	ASSGGTGNSPLH
12	TRBJ2-7	TRBV28	ASSWTGTAYEQY
14	TRBJ1-1	TRBV18	ASSAGTVAPGTEAF
11	TRBJ1-6	TRBV2	ASSDTGYTPLH
13	TRBJ1-5	TRBV28	ASSSTGNQEGAQH
11	TRBJ2-7	TRBV5-4	ASSLLSGGEQY
12	TRBJ2-1	TRBV5-1	ASSLERGFNEQF
13	TRBJ2-2	TRBV10-1	ASSEGGSNTGELF
11	TRBJ2-7	TRBV7-2	ASTSTSSGEQY
12	TRBJ1-2	TRBV28	ASSDGTAPYGYT
13	TRBJ2-6	TRBV4-2	ASSQEWQQANVLT
11	TRBJ1-6	TRBV9	ASSVLLDSPLH